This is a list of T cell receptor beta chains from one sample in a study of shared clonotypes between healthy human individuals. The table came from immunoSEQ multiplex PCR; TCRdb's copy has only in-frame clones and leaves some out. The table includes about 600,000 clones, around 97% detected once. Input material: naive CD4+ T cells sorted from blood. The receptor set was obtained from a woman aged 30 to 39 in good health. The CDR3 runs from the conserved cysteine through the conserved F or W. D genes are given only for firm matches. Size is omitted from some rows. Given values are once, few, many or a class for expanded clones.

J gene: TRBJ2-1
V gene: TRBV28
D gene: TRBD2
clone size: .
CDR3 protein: CASSSGLAGRDEQFF
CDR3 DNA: TGTGCCAGCAGTTCGGGACTAGCGGGAAGGGATGAGCAGTTCTTC

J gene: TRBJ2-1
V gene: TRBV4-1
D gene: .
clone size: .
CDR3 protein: CASSPTGGTSYNEQFF
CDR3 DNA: TGCGCCAGCAGCCCCACAGGGGGGACTAGCTACAATGAGCAGTTCTTC

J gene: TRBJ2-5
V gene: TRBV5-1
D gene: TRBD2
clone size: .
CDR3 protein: CASSPSGKRETQYF
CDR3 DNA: TGCGCCAGCAGCCCCAGCGGGAAGAGAGAGACCCAGTACTTC

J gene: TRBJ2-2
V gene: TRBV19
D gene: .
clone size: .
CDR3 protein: CASSKTGTKNTGELFF
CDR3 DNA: TGTGCCAGTAGTAAAACCGGGACCAAGAACACCGGGGAGCTGTTTTTT

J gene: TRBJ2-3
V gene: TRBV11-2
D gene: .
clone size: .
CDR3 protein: CASSLGFGQGGDTQYF
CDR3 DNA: TGTGCCAGCAGCTTAGGATTCGGCCAGGGAGGAGATACGCAGTATTTT

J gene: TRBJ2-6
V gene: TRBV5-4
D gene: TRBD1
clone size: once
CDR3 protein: CASSPQGAAGANVLTF
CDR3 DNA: TGTGCCAGCAGCCCTCAGGGGGCAGCGGGGGCCAACGTCCTGACTTTC

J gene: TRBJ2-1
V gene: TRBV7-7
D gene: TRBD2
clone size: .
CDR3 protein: CASSLSSGSNDEQFF
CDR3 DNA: TGTGCCAGCAGCTTGTCTAGCGGGAGTAATGATGAGCAGTTCTTC

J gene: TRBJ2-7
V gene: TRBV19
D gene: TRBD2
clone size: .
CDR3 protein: CASSIAGLAYEQYF
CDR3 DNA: TGTGCCAGTAGTATAGCGGGACTAGCCTACGAGCAGTACTTC

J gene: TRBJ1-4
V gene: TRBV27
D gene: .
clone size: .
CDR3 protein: CASSRRGLLTNEKLFF
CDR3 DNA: TGTGCCAGCAGCCGCAGGGGACTTCTAACTAATGAAAAACTGTTTTTT

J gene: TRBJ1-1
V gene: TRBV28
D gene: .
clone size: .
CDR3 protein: CASRKQGNTEAFF
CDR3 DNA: TGTGCCAGCAGAAAACAGGGGAACACTGAAGCTTTCTTT

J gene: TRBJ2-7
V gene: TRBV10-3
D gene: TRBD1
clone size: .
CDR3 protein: CAIRRTGAYEQYF
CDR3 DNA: TGTGCCATCAGGAGGACAGGAGCCTACGAGCAGTACTTC

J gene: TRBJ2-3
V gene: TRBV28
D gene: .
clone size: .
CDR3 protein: CASSSPAVADTQYF
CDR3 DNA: TGTGCCAGCAGTTCCCCGGCCGTCGCAGATACGCAGTATTTT

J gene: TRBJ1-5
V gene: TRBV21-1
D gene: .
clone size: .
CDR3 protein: CASKGEPSGNQPQHF
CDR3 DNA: TGTGCCAGCAAGGGGGAGCCATCTGGCAATCAGCCCCAGCATTTT

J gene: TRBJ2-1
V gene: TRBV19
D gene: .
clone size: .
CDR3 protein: CASSRLTRDEQFF
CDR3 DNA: TGTGCCAGTAGTCGCCTAACCAGGGATGAGCAGTTCTTC

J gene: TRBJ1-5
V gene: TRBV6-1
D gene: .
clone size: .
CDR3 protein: CASSEAATYQPQHF
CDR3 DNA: TGTGCCAGCAGTGAGGCGGCGACCTATCAGCCCCAGCATTTT

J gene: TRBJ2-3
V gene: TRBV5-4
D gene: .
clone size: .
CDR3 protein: CASSLVSAGTDTQYF
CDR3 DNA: TGTGCCAGCAGCTTGGTGTCGGCAGGCACAGATACGCAGTATTTT

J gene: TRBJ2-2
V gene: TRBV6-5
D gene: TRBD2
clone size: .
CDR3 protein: CASRGTSFTGELFF
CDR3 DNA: TGTGCCAGCAGAGGGACTAGTTTTACCGGGGAGCTGTTTTTT

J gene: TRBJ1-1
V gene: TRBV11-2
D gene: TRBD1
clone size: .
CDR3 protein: CASSVKGTGNTEAFF
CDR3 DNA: TGTGCCAGCAGCGTTAAAGGGACAGGGAACACTGAAGCTTTCTTT

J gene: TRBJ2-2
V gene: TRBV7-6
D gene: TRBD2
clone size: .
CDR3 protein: CASSIGTRVPGELFF
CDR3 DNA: TGTGCCAGCAGCATCGGGACTAGGGTTCCCGGGGAGCTGTTTTTT

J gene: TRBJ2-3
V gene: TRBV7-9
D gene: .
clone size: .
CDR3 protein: CASSSREYTDTQYF
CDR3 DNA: TGTGCCAGCAGCTCGCGGGAATACACAGATACGCAGTATTTT

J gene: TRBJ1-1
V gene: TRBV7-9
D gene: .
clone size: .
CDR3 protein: CASSVQGTEAFF
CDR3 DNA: TGTGCCAGCAGCGTGCAGGGGACTGAAGCTTTCTTT

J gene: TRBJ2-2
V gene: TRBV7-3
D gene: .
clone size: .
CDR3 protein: CTSSLSSVGELFF
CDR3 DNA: TGTACCAGCAGCTTATCTTCGGTCGGGGAGCTGTTTTTT

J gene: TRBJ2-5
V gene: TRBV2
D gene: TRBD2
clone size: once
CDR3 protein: CASSARPPGLGPETQYF
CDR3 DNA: TGTGCCAGCAGTGCCCGACCTCCGGGACTAGGTCCGGAGACCCAGTACTTC

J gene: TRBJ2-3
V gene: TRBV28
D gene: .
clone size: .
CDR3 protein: CASISFLRGTDTQYF
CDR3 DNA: TGTGCCAGCATTTCTTTCTTGCGCGGCACAGATACGCAGTATTTT

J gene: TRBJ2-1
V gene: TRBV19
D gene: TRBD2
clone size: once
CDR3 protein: CASSIYSGRADEQFF
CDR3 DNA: TGTGCCAGTAGTATTTATAGCGGGAGGGCCGATGAGCAGTTCTTC

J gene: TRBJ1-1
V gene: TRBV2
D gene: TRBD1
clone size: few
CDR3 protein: CASSEDRGLIRSFF
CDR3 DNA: TGTGCCAGCAGTGAAGACAGGGGTCTTATTCGGTCGTTCTTT

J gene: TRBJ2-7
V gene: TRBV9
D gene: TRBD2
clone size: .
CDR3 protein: CASSVRLAGREEQYF
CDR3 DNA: TGTGCCAGCAGCGTGAGGCTAGCGGGACGAGAGGAGCAGTACTTC

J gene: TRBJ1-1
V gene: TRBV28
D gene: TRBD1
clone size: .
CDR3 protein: CASSRQGALNTEAFF
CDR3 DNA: TGTGCCAGCAGCCGACAGGGGGCTTTGAACACTGAAGCTTTCTTT

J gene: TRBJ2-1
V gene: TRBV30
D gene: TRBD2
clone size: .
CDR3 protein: CAWSRSGRDEQFF
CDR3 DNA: TGTGCCTGGAGTCGGAGCGGGAGGGATGAGCAGTTCTTC

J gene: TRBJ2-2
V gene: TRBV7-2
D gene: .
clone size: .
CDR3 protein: CASSLGRGLPTGELFF
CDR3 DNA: TGTGCCAGCAGCCTGGGTCGGGGACTTCCAACCGGGGAGCTGTTTTTT

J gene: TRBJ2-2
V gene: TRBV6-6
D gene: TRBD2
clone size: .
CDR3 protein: CASALAGGRSTGELFF
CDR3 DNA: TGTGCCAGTGCTCTAGCGGGAGGACGAAGCACCGGGGAGCTGTTTTTT

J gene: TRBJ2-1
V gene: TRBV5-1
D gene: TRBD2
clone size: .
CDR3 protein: CASRGGFLYNEQFF
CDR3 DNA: TGCGCCAGCAGGGGAGGGTTCCTCTACAATGAGCAGTTCTTC

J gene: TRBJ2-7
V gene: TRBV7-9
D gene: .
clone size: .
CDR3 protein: CASSRWDVTGYEQYF
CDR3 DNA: TGTGCCAGCAGCAGATGGGATGTCACCGGCTACGAGCAGTACTTC

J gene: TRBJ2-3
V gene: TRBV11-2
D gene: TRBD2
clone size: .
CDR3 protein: CASSLEPSGRSDTQYF
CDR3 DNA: TGTGCCAGCAGCTTGGAGCCTAGCGGGAGATCAGATACGCAGTATTTT

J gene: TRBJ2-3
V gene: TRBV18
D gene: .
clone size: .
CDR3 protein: CASSPPELRTDTQYF
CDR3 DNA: TGTGCCAGCTCACCACCGGAATTACGCACAGATACGCAGTATTTT

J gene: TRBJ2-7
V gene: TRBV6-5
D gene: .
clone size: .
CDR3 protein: CASSSTQTYEQYF
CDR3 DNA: TGTGCCAGCAGTTCGACTCAGACCTACGAGCAGTACTTC

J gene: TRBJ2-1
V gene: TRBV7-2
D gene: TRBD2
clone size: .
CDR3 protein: CASSSGTSGHNEQFF
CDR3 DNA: TGTGCCAGCAGCTCCGGGACTAGCGGACACAATGAGCAGTTCTTC

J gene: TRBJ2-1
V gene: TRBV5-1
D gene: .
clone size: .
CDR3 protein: CTSSLTTSEQFF
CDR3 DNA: TGCACCAGCAGCCTGACTACCTCCGAGCAGTTCTTC

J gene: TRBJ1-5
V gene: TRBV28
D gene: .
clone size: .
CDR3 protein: CASGWGLGNQPQHF
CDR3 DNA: TGTGCCAGCGGGTGGGGGTTGGGCAATCAGCCCCAGCATTTT

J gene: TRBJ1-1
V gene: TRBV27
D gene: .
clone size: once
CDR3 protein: CASSPIRQDKNTEAFF
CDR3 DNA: TGTGCCAGCAGTCCTATTAGACAGGACAAGAACACTGAAGCTTTCTTT

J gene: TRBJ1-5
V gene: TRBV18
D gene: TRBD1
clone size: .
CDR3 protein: CASSPRKDRIGENQPQHF
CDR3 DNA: TGTGCCAGCTCACCGAGAAAGGACAGGATTGGGGAAAATCAGCCCCAGCATTTT

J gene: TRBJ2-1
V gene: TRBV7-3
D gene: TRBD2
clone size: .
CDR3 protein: CASSLQLAGVSSEQFF
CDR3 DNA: TGTGCCAGCAGCCTACAACTAGCGGGAGTCAGTAGTGAGCAGTTCTTC

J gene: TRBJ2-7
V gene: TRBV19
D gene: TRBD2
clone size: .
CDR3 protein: CASSPKRSGGTYEQYF
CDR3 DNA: TGTGCCAGTAGCCCGAAACGGAGCGGGGGGACCTACGAGCAGTACTTC

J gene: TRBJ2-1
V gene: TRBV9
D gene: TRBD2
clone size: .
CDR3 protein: CASSQTSGRYNEQFF
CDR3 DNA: TGTGCCAGCAGCCAGACTAGCGGGAGGTACAATGAGCAGTTCTTC

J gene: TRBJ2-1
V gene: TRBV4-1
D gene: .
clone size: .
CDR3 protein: CASSLWTTGEQFF
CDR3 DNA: TGCGCCAGCAGCCTTTGGACTACCGGTGAGCAGTTCTTC

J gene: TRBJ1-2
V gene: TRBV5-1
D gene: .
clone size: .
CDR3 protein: CASSLAGTRTVGYTF
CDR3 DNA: TGCGCCAGCAGCTTGGCCGGCACTAGGACAGTCGGCTACACCTTC

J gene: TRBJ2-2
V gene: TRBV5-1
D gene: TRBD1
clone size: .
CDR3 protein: CASSPAQGAGELFF
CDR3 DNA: TGCGCCAGCAGCCCCGCCCAGGGGGCTGGGGAGCTGTTTTTT

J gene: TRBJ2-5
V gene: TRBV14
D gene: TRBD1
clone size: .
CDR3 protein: CASSQGTGAGETQYF
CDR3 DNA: TGTGCCAGCAGCCAAGGGACAGGGGCGGGAGAGACCCAGTACTTC

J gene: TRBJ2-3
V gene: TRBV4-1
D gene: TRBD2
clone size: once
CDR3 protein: CASSHPGLAGGITDTQYF
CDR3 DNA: TGCGCCAGCAGCCATCCGGGACTAGCGGGGGGAATCACAGATACGCAGTATTTT